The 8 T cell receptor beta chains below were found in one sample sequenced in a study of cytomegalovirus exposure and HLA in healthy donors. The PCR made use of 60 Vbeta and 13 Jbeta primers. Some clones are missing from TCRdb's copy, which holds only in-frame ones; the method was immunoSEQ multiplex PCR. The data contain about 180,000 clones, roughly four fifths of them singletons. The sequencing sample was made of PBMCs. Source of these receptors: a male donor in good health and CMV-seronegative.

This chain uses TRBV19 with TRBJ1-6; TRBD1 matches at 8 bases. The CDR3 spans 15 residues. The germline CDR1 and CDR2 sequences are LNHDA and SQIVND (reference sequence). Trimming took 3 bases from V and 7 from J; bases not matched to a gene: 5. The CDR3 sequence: CASSMTGDLNSPLHF. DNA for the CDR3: TGTGCCAGTAGTATGACAGGGGACCTCAATTCACCCCTCCACTTT.

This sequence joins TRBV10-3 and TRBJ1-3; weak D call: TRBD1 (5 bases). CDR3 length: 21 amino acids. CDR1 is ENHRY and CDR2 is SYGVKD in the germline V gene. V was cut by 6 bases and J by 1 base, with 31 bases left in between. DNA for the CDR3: TGTGCCATCAGCGTCCGCTCCAGCCAAACACAACAGGTTGGGTCTGGAAACACCATATATTTT. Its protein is CAISVRSSQTQQVGSGNTIYF.

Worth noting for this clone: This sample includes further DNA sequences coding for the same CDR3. CDR3 residues: CASSLGGGEAFF. Written as DNA, the CDR3 is TGTGCCAGCAGCTTAGGGGGGGGAGAAGCTTTCTTT. The V gene is TRBV11-2, the J gene TRBJ1-1, with D possibly being TRBD1 (5 bases). V shed 1 base and J shed 8 bases, with 8 bases lying between them. The CDR3 is 12 amino acids. Germline values: CDR1 SGHAT, CDR2 FQNNGV.

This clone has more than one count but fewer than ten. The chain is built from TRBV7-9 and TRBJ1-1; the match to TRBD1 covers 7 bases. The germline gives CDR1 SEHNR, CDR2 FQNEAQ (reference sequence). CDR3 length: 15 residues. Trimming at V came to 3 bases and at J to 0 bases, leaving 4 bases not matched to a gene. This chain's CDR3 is CASSLWTGLNTEAFF. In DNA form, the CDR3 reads TGTGCCAGCAGCTTGTGGACAGGACTGAACACTGAAGCTTTCTTT.

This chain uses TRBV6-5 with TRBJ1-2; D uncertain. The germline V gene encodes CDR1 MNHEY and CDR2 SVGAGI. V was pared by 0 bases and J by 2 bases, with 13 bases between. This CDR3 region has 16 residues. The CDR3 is CASSYSGARLNYGYTF. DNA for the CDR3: TGTGCCAGCAGTTACTCGGGAGCCCGCCTAAACTATGGCTACACCTTC.

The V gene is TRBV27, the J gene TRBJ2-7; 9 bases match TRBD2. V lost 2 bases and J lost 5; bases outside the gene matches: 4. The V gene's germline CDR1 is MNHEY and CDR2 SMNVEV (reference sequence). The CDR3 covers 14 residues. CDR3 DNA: TGTGCCAGCAGTTTAGGTAGCGGGAGAGACGAGCAGTACTTC. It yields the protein CASSLGSGRDEQYF.

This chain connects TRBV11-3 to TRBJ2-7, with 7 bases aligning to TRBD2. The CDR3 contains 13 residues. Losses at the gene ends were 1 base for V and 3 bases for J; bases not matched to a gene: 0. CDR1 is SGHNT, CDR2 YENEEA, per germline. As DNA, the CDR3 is TGTGCCAGCAGCTTAGGCGGGAGCTACGAGCAGTACTTC. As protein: CASSLGGSYEQYF.

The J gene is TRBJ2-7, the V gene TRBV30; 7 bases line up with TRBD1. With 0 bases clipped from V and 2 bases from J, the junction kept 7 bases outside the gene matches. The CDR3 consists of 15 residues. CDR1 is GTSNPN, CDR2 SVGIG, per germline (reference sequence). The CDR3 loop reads CAWSVKGDRTYEQYF. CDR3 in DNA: TGTGCCTGGAGTGTAAAGGGGGACAGAACCTACGAGCAGTACTTC.